Shown below are 8 T cell receptor beta chains from a single sample sequenced in a study of blood T cell repertoires in COVID-19. TCRdb keeps only in-frame clones here, not all; method: immunoSEQ multiplex PCR. The sample has over 60,000 clones, about 92% seen once. Sample: peripheral blood. These receptor sequences come from a man aged 50 to 59 with COVID-19, enrolled during active disease.

The rearrangement joins TRBV9 to TRBJ2-3; 12 positions agree with TRBD2. Germline CDR1 and CDR2: SGDLS and YYNGEE. V dropped 3 bases and J dropped 5; count of bases not matched to a gene: 7. This CDR3 comprises 16 residues. CDR3 region: CASSAGLAGSQDTQYF. The CDR3 DNA is TGTGCCAGCAGCGCCGGACTAGCGGGAAGTCAAGATACGCAGTATTTT.

The genes are TRBV7-2 and TRBJ2-5; 9 bases agree with TRBD2. Trimming at V came to 1 base and at J to 3 bases, leaving 12 bases not matched to a gene. There are 18 residues in the CDR3. CDR1 is SGHTA and CDR2 is FQGNSA in the germline V gene. DNA for the CDR3: TGTGCCAGCAGCTTAGAAGGGGCGGGACTAGCCGGAAAAGAGACCCAGTACTTC. It is translated as CASSLEGAGLAGKETQYF.

The chain links TRBV27 to TRBJ1-5; no definite D call. V gave up 2 bases and J gave up 5 bases, with 7 bases separating them. CDR3 length: 13 amino acids. CDR1 and CDR2 from the germline V gene are MNHEY and SMNVEV (reference sequence). CDR3 DNA sequence: TGTGCCAGCAGTTTAGCTGCGTATCAGCCCCAGCATTTT. Translated, it gives CASSLAAYQPQHF.

The chain recombines TRBV27 with TRBJ2-7; D is uncertain. V was cut by 1 base and J by 2 bases, with 9 bases left in between. CDR3 length: 14 residues. Per the germline V gene, CDR1 is MNHEY and CDR2 is SMNVEV (reference sequence). CDR3 in amino acids: CASSLFARAYEQYF. The DNA of the CDR3 is TGTGCCAGCAGTTTATTCGCTCGCGCCTACGAGCAGTACTTC.

This clone was counted a single time. This rearrangement joins TRBV4-3 to TRBJ1-5; 7 nucleotides agree with TRBD1. The J segment lost 5 bases and the V segment lost 1 base, leaving 2 bases of the junction unmatched. The CDR3 has 14 amino acids. Germline-derived CDR1 and CDR2 are LGHNA and YSLEER. This CDR3 reads CASSQGDSYQPQHF. Here the CDR3 DNA reads TGCGCCAGCAGCCAAGGGGACAGTTATCAGCCCCAGCATTTT.

The chain uses TRBV12-5 and TRBJ1-1, with TRBD1 matching 9 bases. Germline V gene data show CDR1 as LGHNT and CDR2 as FRNRAP. The CDR3 has 17 amino acids. Trimming took 0 bases from V and 6 from J; bases not matched to a gene: 11. The CDR3 reads CASGLVVSRDRAPEAFF. In DNA, the CDR3 is TGTGCTAGTGGTTTGGTAGTCAGTAGGGACAGGGCCCCTGAAGCTTTCTTT.

The table lists this clone with a count of one. J is TRBJ2-7 and V is TRBV5-1; unclear D gene. CDR3 length equals 14 residues. V was cut by 0 bases and J by 3 bases, with 10 bases left in between. Germline V gene sequence: CDR1 SGHRS, CDR2 YFSETQ. The CDR3 region has the DNA TGCGCCAGCAGCTTGGCGTATGTGAGCTACGAGCAGTACTTC. It is translated as CASSLAYVSYEQYF.

This chain links TRBV5-1 with TRBJ2-3; 10 bases fit TRBD2. This CDR3 is built from 15 residues. Trimming took 0 bases from V and 5 from J; bases not matched to a gene: 3. Germline V lookup: CDR1 SGHRS, CDR2 YFSETQ. The CDR3 spells CASSLAGTSEDTQYF. The CDR3, as DNA: TGCGCCAGCAGCTTGGCCGGGACTAGCGAAGATACGCAGTATTTT.